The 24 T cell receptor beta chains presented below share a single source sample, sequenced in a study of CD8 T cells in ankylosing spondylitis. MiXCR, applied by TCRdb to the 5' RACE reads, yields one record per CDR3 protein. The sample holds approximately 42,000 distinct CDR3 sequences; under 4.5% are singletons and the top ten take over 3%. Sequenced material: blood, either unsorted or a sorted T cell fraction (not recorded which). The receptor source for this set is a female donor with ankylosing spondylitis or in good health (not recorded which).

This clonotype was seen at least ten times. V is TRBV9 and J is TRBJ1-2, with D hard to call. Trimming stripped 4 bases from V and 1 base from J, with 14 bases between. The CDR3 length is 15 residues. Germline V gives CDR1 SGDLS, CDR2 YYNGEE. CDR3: CASSPKWANNYGYTF. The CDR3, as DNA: TGTGCCAGCAGCCCTAAGTGGGCTAATAACTATGGCTACACCTTC.

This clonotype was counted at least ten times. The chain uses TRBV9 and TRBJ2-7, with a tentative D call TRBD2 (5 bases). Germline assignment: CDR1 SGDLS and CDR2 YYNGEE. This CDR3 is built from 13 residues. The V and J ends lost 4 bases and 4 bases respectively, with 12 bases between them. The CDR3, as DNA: TGTGCCAGCAGCCTAAACGGGAATTACGAGCAGTACTTC. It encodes CASSLNGNYEQYF.

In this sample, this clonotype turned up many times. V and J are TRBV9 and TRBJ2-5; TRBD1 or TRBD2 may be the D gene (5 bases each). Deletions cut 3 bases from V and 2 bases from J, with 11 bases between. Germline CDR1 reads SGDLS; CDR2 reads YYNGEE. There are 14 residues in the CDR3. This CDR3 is CASSAGTTQETQYF. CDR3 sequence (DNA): TGTGCCAGCAGCGCTGGGACCACGCAAGAGACCCAGTACTTC.

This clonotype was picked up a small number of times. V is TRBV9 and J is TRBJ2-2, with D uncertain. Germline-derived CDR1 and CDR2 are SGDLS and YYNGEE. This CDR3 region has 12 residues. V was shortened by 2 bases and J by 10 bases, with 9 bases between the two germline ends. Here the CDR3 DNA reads TGTGCCAGCAGCGTCGGTGTCGTGGAGCTGTTTTTT. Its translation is CASSVGVVELFF.

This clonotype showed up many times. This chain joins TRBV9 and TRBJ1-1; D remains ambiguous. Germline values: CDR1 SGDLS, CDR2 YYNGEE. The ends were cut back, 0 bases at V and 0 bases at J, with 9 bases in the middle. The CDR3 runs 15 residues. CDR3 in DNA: TGTGCCAGCAGCGTAGCCCAGGATATGAACACTGAAGCTTTCTTT. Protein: CASSVAQDMNTEAFF. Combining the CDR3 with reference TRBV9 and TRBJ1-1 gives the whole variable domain DSGVTQTPKHLITATGQRVTLRCSPRSGDLSVYWYQQSLDQGLQFLIQYYNGEERAKGNILERFSAQQFPDLHSELNLSSLELGDSALYFCASSVAQDMNTEAFFGQGTRLTVV.

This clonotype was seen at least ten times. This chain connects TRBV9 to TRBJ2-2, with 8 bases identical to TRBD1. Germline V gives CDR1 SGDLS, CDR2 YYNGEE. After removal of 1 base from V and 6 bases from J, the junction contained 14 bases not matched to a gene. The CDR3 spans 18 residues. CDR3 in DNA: TGTGCCAGCAGCGTACTTGGGACCCCGGGACAGGCCGCCGGGGAGCTGTTTTTT. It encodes CASSVLGTPGQAAGELFF.

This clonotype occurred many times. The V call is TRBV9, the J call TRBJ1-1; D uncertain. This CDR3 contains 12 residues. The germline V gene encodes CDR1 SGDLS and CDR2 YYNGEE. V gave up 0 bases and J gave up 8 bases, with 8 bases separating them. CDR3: CASSVATDEAFF. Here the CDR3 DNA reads TGTGCCAGCAGCGTAGCAACAGACGAAGCTTTCTTT.

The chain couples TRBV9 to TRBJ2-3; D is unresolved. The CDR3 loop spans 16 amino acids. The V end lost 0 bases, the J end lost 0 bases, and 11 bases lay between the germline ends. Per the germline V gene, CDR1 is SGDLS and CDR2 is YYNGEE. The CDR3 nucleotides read TGTGCCAGCAGCGTAGGGGCAGCCTCTAGCACAGATACGCAGTATTTT. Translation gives CASSVGAASSTDTQYF.

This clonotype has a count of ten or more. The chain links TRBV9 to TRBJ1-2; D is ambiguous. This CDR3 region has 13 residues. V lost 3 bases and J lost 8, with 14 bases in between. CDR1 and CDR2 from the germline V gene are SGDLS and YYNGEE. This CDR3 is CASSDPSASGYTF. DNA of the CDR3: TGTGCCAGCAGCGACCCCTCGGCCAGCGGCTACACCTTC.

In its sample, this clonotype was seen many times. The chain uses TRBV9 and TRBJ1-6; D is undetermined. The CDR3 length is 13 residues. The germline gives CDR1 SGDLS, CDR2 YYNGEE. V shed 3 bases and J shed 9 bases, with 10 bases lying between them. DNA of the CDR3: TGTGCCAGCAGCGCCATATTAGGTTCACCCCTCCACTTT. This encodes CASSAILGSPLHF.

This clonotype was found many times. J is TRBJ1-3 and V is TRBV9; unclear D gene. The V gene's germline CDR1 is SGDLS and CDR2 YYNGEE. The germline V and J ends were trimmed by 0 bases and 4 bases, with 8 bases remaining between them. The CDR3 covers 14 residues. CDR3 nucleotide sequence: TGTGCCAGCAGCGTAGGAGGGTACGGAAACACCATATATTTT. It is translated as CASSVGGYGNTIYF. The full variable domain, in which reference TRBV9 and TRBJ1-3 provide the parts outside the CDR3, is DSGVTQTPKHLITATGQRVTLRCSPRSGDLSVYWYQQSLDQGLQFLIQYYNGEERAKGNILERFSAQQFPDLHSELNLSSLELGDSALYFCASSVGGYGNTIYFGEGSWLTVV.

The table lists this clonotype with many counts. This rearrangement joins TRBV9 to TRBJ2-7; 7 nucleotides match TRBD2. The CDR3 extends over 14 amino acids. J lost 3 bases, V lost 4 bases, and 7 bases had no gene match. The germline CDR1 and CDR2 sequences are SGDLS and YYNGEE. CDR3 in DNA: TGTGCCAGCAGCCTCGGGGGAGGGGACTACGAGCAGTACTTC. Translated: CASSLGGGDYEQYF.

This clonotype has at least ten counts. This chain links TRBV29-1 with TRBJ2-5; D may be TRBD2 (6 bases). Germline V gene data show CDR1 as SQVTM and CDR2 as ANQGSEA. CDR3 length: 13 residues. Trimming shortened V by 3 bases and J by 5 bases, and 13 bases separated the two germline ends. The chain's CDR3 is CSVDRPGRETQYF. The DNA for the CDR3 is TGCAGCGTTGATCGGCCAGGGAGGGAGACCCAGTACTTC. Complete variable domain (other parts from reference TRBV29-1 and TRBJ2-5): SAVISQKPSRDICQRGTSLTIQCQVDSQVTMMFWYRQQPGQSLTLIATANQGSEATYESGFVIDKFPISRPNLTFSTLTVSNMSPEDSSIYLCSVDRPGRETQYFGPGTRLLVL.

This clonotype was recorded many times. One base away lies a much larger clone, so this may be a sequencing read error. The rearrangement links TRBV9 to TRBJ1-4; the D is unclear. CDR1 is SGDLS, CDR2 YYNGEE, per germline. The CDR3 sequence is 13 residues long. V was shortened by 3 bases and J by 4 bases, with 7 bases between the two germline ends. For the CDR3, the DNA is TGTGCCAGCAGCGCCGGGATTAATGAAAAACTGTTTTTT. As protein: CASSAGINEKLFF.

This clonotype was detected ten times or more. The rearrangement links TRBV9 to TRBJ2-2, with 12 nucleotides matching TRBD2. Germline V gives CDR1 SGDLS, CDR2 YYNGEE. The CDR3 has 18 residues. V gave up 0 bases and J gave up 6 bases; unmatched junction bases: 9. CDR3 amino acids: CASSVGLAGDRGPGELFF. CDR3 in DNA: TGTGCCAGCAGCGTAGGACTAGCGGGGGATCGAGGTCCCGGGGAGCTGTTTTTT.

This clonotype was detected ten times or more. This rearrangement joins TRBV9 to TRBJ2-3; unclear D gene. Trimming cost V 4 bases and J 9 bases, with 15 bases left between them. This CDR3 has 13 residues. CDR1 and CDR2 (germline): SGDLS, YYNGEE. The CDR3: CASSFHPVRTQYF. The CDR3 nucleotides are TGTGCCAGCAGCTTCCACCCCGTGAGGACGCAGTATTTT.

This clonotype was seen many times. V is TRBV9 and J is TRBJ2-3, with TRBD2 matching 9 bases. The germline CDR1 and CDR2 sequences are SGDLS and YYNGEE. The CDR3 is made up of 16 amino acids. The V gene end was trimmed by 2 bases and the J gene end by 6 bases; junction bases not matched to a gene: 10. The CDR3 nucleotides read TGTGCCAGCAGCGTCGCTCCGGGACTAGCCCCCGATACGCAGTATTTT. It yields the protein CASSVAPGLAPDTQYF.

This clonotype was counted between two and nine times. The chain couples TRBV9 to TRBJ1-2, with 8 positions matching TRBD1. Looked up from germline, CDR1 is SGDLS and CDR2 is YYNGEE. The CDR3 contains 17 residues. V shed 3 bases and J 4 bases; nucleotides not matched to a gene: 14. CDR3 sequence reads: CASSASPLTGAAYGYTF. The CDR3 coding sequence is TGTGCCAGCAGCGCCTCCCCTTTGACAGGGGCGGCCTATGGCTACACCTTC.

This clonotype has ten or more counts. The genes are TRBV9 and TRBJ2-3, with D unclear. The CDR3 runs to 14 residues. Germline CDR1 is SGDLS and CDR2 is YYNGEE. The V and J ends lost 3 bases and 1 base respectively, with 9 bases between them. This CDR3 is CASSARQGTDTQYF. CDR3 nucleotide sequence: TGTGCCAGCAGCGCCCGTCAAGGCACAGATACGCAGTATTTT.

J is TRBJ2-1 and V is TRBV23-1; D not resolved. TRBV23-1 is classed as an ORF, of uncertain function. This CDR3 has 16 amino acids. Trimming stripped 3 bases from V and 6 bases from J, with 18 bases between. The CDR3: CASSQPVDPDPNEQFF. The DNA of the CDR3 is TGCGCCAGCAGTCAGCCGGTGGACCCAGACCCCAATGAGCAGTTCTTC.

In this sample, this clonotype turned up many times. Written as DNA, the CDR3 is TGTGCCAGCAGTACAGGGGGTTACGGCTACACCTTC. Encoded protein: CASSTGGYGYTF. V gene TRBV9 combines with J gene TRBJ1-2, with TRBD1 matching 8 bases. Trimming at V came to 5 bases and at J to 8 bases, leaving 5 bases not matched to a gene. CDR1 and CDR2 (germline): SGDLS, YYNGEE. This CDR3 contains 12 residues.

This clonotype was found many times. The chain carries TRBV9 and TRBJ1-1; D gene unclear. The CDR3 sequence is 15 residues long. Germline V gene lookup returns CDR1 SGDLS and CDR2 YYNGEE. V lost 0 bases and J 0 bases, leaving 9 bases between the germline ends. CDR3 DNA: TGTGCCAGCAGCGTAGTTAGTCACATGAACACTGAAGCTTTCTTT. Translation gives CASSVVSHMNTEAFF.

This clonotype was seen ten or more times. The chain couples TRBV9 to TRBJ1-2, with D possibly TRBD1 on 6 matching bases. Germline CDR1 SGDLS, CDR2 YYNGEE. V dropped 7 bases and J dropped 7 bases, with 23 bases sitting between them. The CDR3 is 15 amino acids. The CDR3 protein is CASEPFPGTILGYTF. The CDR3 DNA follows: TGTGCCAGCGAACCATTTCCCGGGACAATTCTTGGCTACACCTTC.

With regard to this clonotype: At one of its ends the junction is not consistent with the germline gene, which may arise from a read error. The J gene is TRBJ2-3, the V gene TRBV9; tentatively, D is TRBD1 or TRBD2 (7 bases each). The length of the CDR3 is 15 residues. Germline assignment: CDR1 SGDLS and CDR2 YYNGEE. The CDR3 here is CASSVVEGGTDTHYF. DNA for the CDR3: TGTGCCAGCAGCGTAGTGGAGGGGGGGACAGATACGCACTATTTT.